This TCR beta chain came from a study of control samples from healthy donors and cancer patients. Produced via immunoSEQ multiplex PCR; TCRdb's table is partial and in-frame only. Counted here are 390,000 or so clones, around 90% occurring once; the ten biggest clones make up 5% to 7%. CDR1 and CDR2 (germline): SNHLY, FYNNEI. V was shortened by 7 bases and J by 3 bases, with 10 bases between the two germline ends. The CDR3 has 12 residues. Sequences were obtained from PBMCs. The chain joins TRBV2 to TRBJ2-7; a weak D match, TRBD2 (7 bases). The receptor was isolated from a middle-aged man with head and neck cancer. The CDR3: CASKGGVYEQYF. CDR3 coding DNA: TGTGCCAGCAAAGGGGGGGTCTACGAGCAGTACTTC.